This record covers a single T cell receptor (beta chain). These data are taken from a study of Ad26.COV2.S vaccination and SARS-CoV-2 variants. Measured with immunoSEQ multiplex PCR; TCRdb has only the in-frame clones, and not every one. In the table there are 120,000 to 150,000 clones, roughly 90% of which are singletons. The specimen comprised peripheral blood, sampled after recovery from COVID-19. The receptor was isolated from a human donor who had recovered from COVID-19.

The chain's CDR3 is CASTDSVEQYF. In nucleotides, the CDR3 is TGCGCCAGCACTGATTCCGTAGAGCAGTACTTC. The rearrangement joins TRBV5-1 to TRBJ2-7; no firm D call. The CDR3 has 11 amino acids. The germline V gene has CDR1 SGHRS and CDR2 YFSETQ. The V and J ends lost 6 bases and 7 bases respectively, with 11 bases between them. The whole variable domain, filled in from reference TRBV5-1 and TRBJ2-7, reads KAGVTQTPRYLIKTRGQQVTLSCSPISGHRSVSWYQQTPGQGLQFLFEYFSETQRNKGNFPGRFSGRQFSNSRSEMNVSTLELGDSALYLCASTDSVEQYFGPGTRLTVT.